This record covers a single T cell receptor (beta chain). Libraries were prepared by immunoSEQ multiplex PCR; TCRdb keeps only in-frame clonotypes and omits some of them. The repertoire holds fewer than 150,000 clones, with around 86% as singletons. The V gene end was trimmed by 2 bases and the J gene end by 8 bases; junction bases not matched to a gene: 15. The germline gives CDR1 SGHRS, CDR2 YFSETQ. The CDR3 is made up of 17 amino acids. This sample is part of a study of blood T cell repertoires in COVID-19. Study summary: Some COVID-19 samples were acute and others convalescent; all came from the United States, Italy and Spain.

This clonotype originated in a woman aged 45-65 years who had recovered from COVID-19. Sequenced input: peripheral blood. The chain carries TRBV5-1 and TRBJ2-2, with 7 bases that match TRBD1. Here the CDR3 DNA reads TGCGCCAGCAGCTTCAACAACAGGGGCTTCGCGGTAGGGGAGCTGTTTTTT. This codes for CASSFNNRGFAVGELFF. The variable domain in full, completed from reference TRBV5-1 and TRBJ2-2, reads KAGVTQTPRYLIKTRGQQVTLSCSPISGHRSVSWYQQTPGQGLQFLFEYFSETQRNKGNFPGRFSGRQFSNSRSEMNVSTLELGDSALYLCASSFNNRGFAVGELFFGEGSRLTVL.